One and the same sample provided the 25 T cell receptor beta chains below, sequenced in a study of blood T cell repertoires in COVID-19. Sequenced by immunoSEQ multiplex PCR; TCRdb stores in-frame clones only, minus some. The sample lists about 300,000 clones, around 84% occurring once. Sequencing used peripheral blood. The receptors were sampled from a man between 65 and 85 years old with acute or convalescent COVID-19.

The chain combines TRBV7-9 with TRBJ2-4; weak D call: TRBD2 (6 bases). V was trimmed by 5 bases and J by 5 bases, leaving 22 bases between them. This CDR3 contains 17 residues. Germline CDR1 SEHNR, CDR2 FQNEAQ (reference sequence). The DNA of the CDR3 is TGTGCCAGCAGCGAACAATGGAGGGGCAGGGACCAAAACATTCAGTACTTC. It specifies CASSEQWRGRDQNIQYF.

The chain joins TRBV7-2 to TRBJ2-1; D might be TRBD1 (5 bases). Trimming cost V 2 bases and J 6 bases, with 11 bases left between them. Germline V CDR1 and CDR2: SGHTA, FQGNSA. There are 14 residues in the CDR3. The CDR3 bases are TGTGCCAGCAGCTTAAGCAGGGTCAGCAATGAGCAGTTCTTC. This encodes CASSLSRVSNEQFF.

CDR3 loop: CASRRLAGAQETQYF. The CDR3 region has the DNA TGTGCCAGCAGACGACTAGCGGGCGCCCAAGAGACCCAGTACTTC. The genes are TRBV27 and TRBJ2-5, with 10 bases aligning to TRBD2. The CDR3 totals 15 residues. Germline loops: CDR1 MNHEY, CDR2 SMNVEV (reference sequence). Trimming at V came to 6 bases and at J to 1 base, leaving 5 bases not matched to a gene.

The rearrangement joins TRBV7-2 to TRBJ2-4; D call uncertain. CDR1 is SGHTA and CDR2 is FQGNSA in the germline V gene. This CDR3 region has 13 residues. Trimming removed 1 base at V and 6 bases at J, with 7 bases between. The CDR3 DNA follows: TGTGCCAGCAGCTTAGGGTCAGGAAACATTCAGTACTTC. Residues: CASSLGSGNIQYF.

The J gene is TRBJ2-3, the V gene TRBV7-6; 8 bases fit TRBD2. The CDR3 extends over 13 amino acids. The germline V gene encodes CDR1 SGHVS and CDR2 FNYEAQ. The V segment lost 5 bases and the J segment 6 bases; nucleotides outside the gene matches: 4. Written as DNA, the CDR3 is TGTGCCAGCAGCCTTGGGACTAGGGATACGCAGTATTTT. Protein sequence: CASSLGTRDTQYF.

This clone was detected only once. The chain carries TRBV18 and TRBJ2-2, with TRBD1 matching 7 bases. Germline V CDR1 and CDR2: KGHSH, LQKENI. With V trimmed by 3 bases and J by 4 bases, 8 bases remained unmatched. This CDR3 region has 16 residues. CDR3 DNA: TGTGCCAGCTCACCCGCGACAGGGTCGGGCACCGGGGAGCTGTTTTTT. This sequence encodes CASSPATGSGTGELFF.

J is TRBJ2-7 and V is TRBV6-1, with D possibly matching TRBD2 (7 bases). CDR1 is MNHNS and CDR2 is SASEGT in the germline V gene. V was shortened by 10 bases and J by 6 bases, with 16 bases between the two germline ends. The CDR3 runs 12 residues. Here the CDR3 DNA reads TGTGCCACCTTTCGGGGGGCGGGCGAGCAGTACTTC. Protein sequence: CATFRGAGEQYF.

This rearrangement joins TRBV7-2 to TRBJ2-1; D perhaps matches TRBD2 (5 bases). Germline-derived CDR1 and CDR2 are SGHTA and FQGNSA. V lost 0 bases and J lost 2, with 8 bases in between. The CDR3 is 15 residues long. DNA of the CDR3: TGTGCCAGCAGCTTAGCGTCGGGGACCTACAATGAGCAGTTCTTC. Translation gives CASSLASGTYNEQFF.

The chain carries TRBV6-5 and TRBJ1-1; D is possibly TRBD1 (5 bases). The CDR3 sequence is 13 residues long. Germline CDR1 reads MNHEY; CDR2 reads SVGAGI. Trimming removed 6 bases from V and 1 base from J, with 9 bases in between. CDR3 amino acids: CASRAGKNTEAFF. The CDR3, as DNA: TGTGCCAGCAGGGCAGGGAAGAACACTGAAGCTTTCTTT.

The chain combines TRBV5-4 with TRBJ1-6, with 8 nucleotides matching TRBD1. The CDR3 has 14 amino acids. Per germline, CDR1 SGHNT and CDR2 YYREEE (reference sequence). V was pared by 0 bases and J by 13 bases, with 6 bases of the junction left unmatched. CDR3 DNA sequence: TGTGCCAGCAGCTTGGCCGGGACAGGACGCCCCCTCCACTTT. Encoded protein: CASSLAGTGRPLHF.

This chain uses TRBV4-1 with TRBJ2-2; TRBD2 matches at 7 bases. Per germline, CDR1 MGHRA and CDR2 YSYEKL. The CDR3 totals 15 residues. Trimming took 7 bases from V and 2 from J; bases not matched to a gene: 7. This chain's CDR3 is CASNRLAGNTGELFF. The CDR3 DNA sequence: TGCGCCAGCAACCGACTAGCCGGTAACACCGGGGAGCTGTTTTTT.

V usage is TRBV18 and J usage is TRBJ2-5; tentative D call: TRBD2 (5 bases). V lost 3 bases, J lost 5 bases, and 7 bases lay in between. The CDR3 contains 12 residues. Germline V CDR1 and CDR2: KGHSH, LQKENI. The CDR3 sequence is CASSPDFETQYF. The CDR3 bases are TGTGCCAGCTCACCGGACTTCGAGACCCAGTACTTC.

The rearrangement uses TRBV6-5 and TRBJ2-7; tentative D call: TRBD1 (6 bases). The CDR3 loop spans 16 amino acids. Trimming left V 0 bases short and J 2 bases short, with 14 bases between. CDR1 and CDR2 from the germline V gene are MNHEY and SVGAGI. CDR3 sequence: CASSYSRQALTYEQYF. DNA for the CDR3: TGTGCCAGCAGTTACTCCCGACAGGCCTTAACCTACGAGCAGTACTTC.

V gene TRBV2 combines with J gene TRBJ2-7, with D possibly TRBD1 on 6 matching bases. This CDR3 has 12 residues. Between the trimmed V and J ends, which lost 6 bases and 3 bases, there was a span of 9 bases. Per the germline V gene, CDR1 is SNHLY and CDR2 is FYNNEI. The CDR3: CASSRDNYEQYF. CDR3 nucleotides: TGTGCCAGCAGCCGGGACAACTACGAGCAGTACTTC.

The chain combines TRBV6-5 with TRBJ1-2; 7 nucleotides agree with TRBD1. This CDR3 spans 13 amino acids. Germline V gene sequence: CDR1 MNHEY, CDR2 SVGAGI. The trim removed 7 bases at V and 6 bases at J, leaving 8 bases unmatched. CDR3 amino acids: CASTRQGYHGYTF. The CDR3 nucleotides read TGTGCCAGCACGAGACAGGGATACCATGGCTACACCTTC.

In this sample, this clone turned up a few times. The chain couples TRBV15 to TRBJ1-5, with a tentative D call TRBD1 (6 bases). The germline V gene encodes CDR1 LNHNV and CDR2 YYDKDF (reference sequence). The CDR3 totals 15 residues. V was shortened by 1 base and J by 6 bases, with 13 bases between the two germline ends. In DNA, the CDR3 is TGTGCCACCAGCAGAGGCAGGGGTCAAGGTCAGCCCCAGCATTTT. This sequence encodes CATSRGRGQGQPQHF.

V and J are TRBV5-1 and TRBJ2-5, with TRBD1 identical over 9 bases. Per germline, CDR1 SGHRS and CDR2 YFSETQ. CDR3 length equals 13 residues. V lost 3 bases to trimming and J lost 6 bases; unmatched junction nucleotides: 3. The CDR3 DNA reads TGCGCCAGCAGCTCGGGACAGGGACAGACCCAGTACTTC. Translating it yields CASSSGQGQTQYF. Full variable domain (remainder filled in from reference TRBV5-1 and TRBJ2-5): KAGVTQTPRYLIKTRGQQVTLSCSPISGHRSVSWYQQTPGQGLQFLFEYFSETQRNKGNFPGRFSGRQFSNSRSEMNVSTLELGDSALYLCASSSGQGQTQYFGPGTRLLVL.

This chain connects TRBV6-2 or TRBV6-3 to TRBJ2-5; 9 nucleotides line up with TRBD1. Germline assignment: CDR1 MNHEY and CDR2 SVGEGT. The V gene end was trimmed by 5 bases and the J gene end by 4 bases; junction bases not matched to a gene: 8. This CDR3 contains 15 residues. In nucleotides, the CDR3 is TGTGCCAGCAGTAGAGGACAGGGGAGGGGAGAGACCCAGTACTTC. Its translation: CASSRGQGRGETQYF.

The rearrangement joins TRBV3-1 (or the pseudogene TRBV3-2) to TRBJ1-2; tentatively, D is TRBD1 (5 bases). The CDR3 is 14 residues long. Germline V gene sequence: CDR1 LGHDT, CDR2 YNNKEL (reference sequence). Trimming left V 2 bases short and J 7 bases short, with 14 bases between. The DNA for the CDR3 is TGTGCCAGCAGCCAAAGGGCAGGGTGGGGTGGCTACACCTTC. This translates into CASSQRAGWGGYTF.

V gene TRBV18 combines with J gene TRBJ1-5, with TRBD1 as a possible D gene (5 bases). Germline V CDR1 and CDR2: KGHSH, LQKENI. The CDR3 sequence is 17 residues long. V lost 3 bases, J lost 3 bases, and 18 bases lay in between. The CDR3 loop is CASSPLPGGDPNQPQHF. The CDR3 DNA reads TGTGCCAGCTCACCCCTCCCGGGAGGGGACCCCAATCAGCCCCAGCATTTT.

The chain recombines TRBV6-5 with TRBJ2-1; 14 nucleotides agree with TRBD2. Trimming at V came to 8 bases and at J to 8 bases, leaving 8 bases not matched to a gene. Germline lookup yields CDR1 MNHEY and CDR2 SVGAGI. The CDR3 has 15 amino acids. CDR3 bases: TGTGCCAGCGAATCTCGGACTAGCGGGAGGCATGAGCAGTTCTTC. Translation: CASESRTSGRHEQFF.

This clone was seen a handful of times. V is TRBV30 and J is TRBJ1-1; TRBD1 is a possible D gene (6 bases). V gave up 3 bases and J gave up 0 bases, with 8 bases separating them. There are 13 residues in the CDR3. The germline V gene has CDR1 GTSNPN and CDR2 SVGIG (reference sequence). CDR3 nucleotides: TGTGCCTGGAGGGACAGAATGAACACTGAAGCTTTCTTT. Amino acids: CAWRDRMNTEAFF.

This chain links TRBV28 with TRBJ1-5, with D possibly matching TRBD1 (6 bases). The CDR3 sequence is 12 residues long. V was pared by 5 bases and J by 7 bases, with 9 bases between. Germline V gene sequence: CDR1 MDHEN, CDR2 SYDVKM. The CDR3 coding sequence is TGTGCCAGCAGTAGACAGGAGCAGCCCCAGCATTTT. As protein: CASSRQEQPQHF. The variable domain in full, completed from reference TRBV28 and TRBJ1-5, reads DVKVTQSSRYLVKRTGEKVFLECVQDMDHENMFWYRQDPGLGLRLIYFSYDVKMKEKGDIPEGYSVSREKKERFSLILESASTNQTSMYLCASSRQEQPQHFGDGTRLSIL.

The chain recombines TRBV11-3 with TRBJ2-1; weak D call: TRBD2 (5 bases). V was clipped by 5 bases and J by 10 bases, with 15 bases between them. The germline CDR1 and CDR2 sequences are SGHNT and YENEEA. The CDR3 is made up of 13 amino acids. DNA of the CDR3: TGTGCCAGCAGCCTGACGGGGTCAGGAGAGCAGTTCTTC. This sequence encodes CASSLTGSGEQFF.

This clone appeared a single time. CDR3 sequence reads: CASSINRGGRTEAFF. The CDR3 coding sequence is TGTGCCAGCAGCATTAACAGGGGGGGAAGGACTGAAGCTTTCTTT. The rearrangement links TRBV7-9 to TRBJ1-1; the match to TRBD1 covers 8 bases. There are 15 residues in the CDR3. Germline CDR1 is SEHNR and CDR2 is FQNEAQ (reference sequence). The V segment lost 5 bases and the J segment 5 bases; nucleotides outside the gene matches: 10.